A single sample is the source of the 13 T cell receptor beta chains below, sequenced in a study of early T cells in non-severe SARS-CoV-2 infection. TCRdb fed the 5' RACE reads into MiXCR, producing one record per CDR3 protein. The repertoire consists of some 40,000 distinct CDR3 sequences, with 12% occurring once and the leading ten covering 16%. The specimen sequenced was whole blood. The receptors derive from an adult who was a healthcare worker with PCR-confirmed SARS-CoV-2 infection or an uninfected control (not recorded which).

This clonotype has more than one count but fewer than ten. V and J are TRBV3-1 and TRBJ1-2; unclear D gene. The CDR3 runs to 16 residues. The germline V gene encodes CDR1 LGHDT and CDR2 YNNKEL (reference sequence). V lost 0 bases and J lost 5, with 16 bases in between. The CDR3 DNA reads as TGTGCCAGCAGCCAAGATCTTATAACCGAAAGTTATGGCTACACCTTC. This gives the protein CASSQDLITESYGYTF. The whole variable domain, filled in from reference TRBV3-1 and TRBJ1-2, reads DTAVSQTPKYLVTQMGNDKSIKCEQNLGHDTMYWYKQDSKKFLKIMFSYNNKELIINETVPNRFSPKSPDKAHLNLHINSLELGDSAVYFCASSQDLITESYGYTFGSGTRLTVV.

The table lists this clonotype with many counts. The chain couples TRBV4-3 to TRBJ1-6; possible D gene TRBD1, 6 bases. The CDR3 loop spans 15 amino acids. CDR1 is LGHNA, CDR2 YSLEER, per germline. V gave up 3 bases and J gave up 7 bases, with 13 bases separating them. The CDR3 spells CASSHLGRGNSPLHF. In nucleotides, the CDR3 is TGCGCCAGCAGCCATCTGGGGAGGGGGAATTCACCCCTCCACTTT.

This clonotype was detected many times. This sequence joins TRBV7-2 and TRBJ2-5; 8 nucleotides agree with TRBD2. The CDR3 totals 16 residues. The germline V gene encodes CDR1 SGHTA and CDR2 FQGNSA. With V trimmed by 6 bases and J by 2 bases, 11 bases remained unmatched. CDR3 coding DNA: TGTGCCAGCAGGCGAGCGGGAGCCCTTACTCAAGAGACCCAGTACTTC. It codes for CASRRAGALTQETQYF. Drawing the rest from reference TRBV7-2 and TRBJ2-5, the complete variable domain is GAGVSQSPSNKVTEKGKDVELRCDPISGHTALYWYRQSLGQGLEFLIYFQGNSAPDKSGLPSDRFSAERTGGSVSTLTIQRTQQEDSAVYLCASRRAGALTQETQYFGPGTRLLVL.

This clonotype was detected ten times or more. The rearrangement joins TRBV2 to TRBJ2-2; D call uncertain. CDR3 length equals 11 residues. CDR1 and CDR2 from the germline V gene are SNHLY and FYNNEI. V was shortened by 6 bases and J by 4 bases, with 3 bases between the two germline ends. CDR3 bases: TGTGCCAGCAGACCCACCGGGGAGCTGTTTTTT. It is translated as CASRPTGELFF.

This clonotype was found a few times. The chain links TRBV28 to TRBJ2-1; the D call may be TRBD1 or TRBD2 (5 bases each). Deletions cut 4 bases from V and 9 bases from J, with 10 bases between. In germline, CDR1 is MDHEN, CDR2 SYDVKM. The CDR3 is made up of 12 amino acids. In DNA, the CDR3 is TGTGCCAGCAGTTCCCCGGGACGTGAGCAGTTCTTC. Its protein product is CASSSPGREQFF.

This clonotype was detected only a few times. The chain couples TRBV7-3 to TRBJ2-1; 8 nucleotides line up with TRBD2. Germline CDR1 and CDR2: SGHTA and FQGTGA. V dropped 5 bases and J dropped 5; count of bases not matched to a gene: 2. The CDR3 sequence is 13 residues long. DNA for the CDR3: TGTGCCAGCAGCCCGGGACTAGACAATGAGCAGTTCTTC. This encodes CASSPGLDNEQFF.

This sequence joins TRBV11-2 and TRBJ2-2, with D unclear. This CDR3 contains 14 residues. V lost 5 bases and J lost 6, with 13 bases in between. Germline-derived CDR1 and CDR2 are SGHAT and FQNNGV. CDR3 amino acids: CASSPAPPAGELFF. The CDR3 region has the DNA TGTGCCAGCAGCCCGGCCCCCCCAGCCGGGGAGCTGTTTTTT.

This clonotype was seen a few times. This chain links TRBV2 with TRBJ2-1; D not certain. Germline V lookup: CDR1 SNHLY, CDR2 FYNNEI. CDR3 length equals 11 residues. Trimming shortened V by 5 bases and J by 9 bases, and 8 bases separated the two germline ends. The DNA of the CDR3 is TGTGCCAGCAGTAACCAGCGTGAGCAGTTCTTC. This gives the protein CASSNQREQFF.

The V call is TRBV28, the J call TRBJ2-2; possibly TRBD1 for D (6 bases). Germline V gene data show CDR1 as MDHEN and CDR2 as SYDVKM. The CDR3 runs 15 residues. Trimming left V 5 bases short and J 2 bases short, with 12 bases between. CDR3 residues: CASSLDSRNTGELFF. Here the CDR3 DNA reads TGTGCCAGCAGTCTGGACAGCCGAAACACCGGGGAGCTGTTTTTT.

This clonotype has a count of ten or more. V gene TRBV5-1 combines with J gene TRBJ2-3; 16 positions agree with TRBD2. This CDR3 comprises 16 residues. Unmatched junction bases numbered 4, after V lost 4 bases and J lost 5 bases. CDR1 and CDR2 from the germline V gene are SGHRS and YFSETQ. The CDR3 DNA reads TGCGCCAGCAGCCCCGGGACTAGCGGGGGGGGAGATACGCAGTATTTT. Protein sequence: CASSPGTSGGGDTQYF.

Only one count was recorded for this clonotype. One end of the junction does not line up with germline, which may come from a read error. V is TRBV7-2 and J is TRBJ2-1, with D perhaps TRBD1 or TRBD2 (5 bases each). CDR3 size: 13 residues. CDR1 is SGHTA and CDR2 is FQGNSA in the germline V gene. The CDR3 region is CASSLGGMNELFF. Here the CDR3 DNA reads TGTGCCAGCAGCTTAGGGGGGATGAATGAGCTGTTCTTC.

This clonotype showed up just a few times. V is TRBV29-1 and J is TRBJ2-7, with a tentative D call TRBD1 (5 bases). V was cut by 0 bases and J by 9 bases, with 12 bases left in between. From germline, CDR1 is SQVTM and CDR2 ANQGSEA. The CDR3 is made up of 12 amino acids. This CDR3 is CSVEDHDRRQYF. The DNA for the CDR3 is TGCAGCGTTGAAGATCACGACAGAAGGCAGTACTTC.

This clonotype was recorded a few times. The chain joins TRBV14 to TRBJ1-2; D ambiguous. The CDR3 loop spans 15 amino acids. The germline V and J ends were trimmed by 0 bases and 8 bases, with 16 bases remaining between them. Germline CDR1 reads SGHDN; CDR2 reads FVKESK. CDR3 region: CASSQEPFISEGYTF. DNA of the CDR3: TGTGCCAGCAGCCAAGAACCCTTCATATCAGAAGGCTACACCTTC.